What follows is one T cell receptor (beta chain) and its context. The assay was immunoSEQ multiplex PCR, and TCRdb's table has in-frame clones only and misses some. The sample lists roughly 1 million clones; roughly 80% were seen once. The CDR3 runs 14 residues. Germline V gene data show CDR1 as SNHLY and CDR2 as FYNNEI. The V gene lost 8 bases and the J gene lost 2 bases, with 13 bases spanning the gap. This sample was taken from a study of shared clonotypes between healthy human individuals. The sequenced sample consisted of memory CD4+ T cells sorted from blood. Subset described: CD45RA-negative fraction. The chain combines TRBV2 with TRBJ2-1, with a weak D call TRBD2 (7 bases). This receptor was obtained from a man between 18 and 35 years old in good health. The CDR3: CASAGAIPYNEQFF. The CDR3 DNA follows: TGTGCCAGCGCGGGGGCCATCCCCTACAATGAGCAGTTCTTC.